This T cell receptor beta chain derives from a study of identifying expanded T cells in peripheral blood. Only a few counts were recorded for this clone. The antigen is not known. Findings and caveats of the study: Clone count variance between roughly 2-week samples rose with total template count. About 1.2 clones differed between technical replicates, versus approximately 16 and 19 over time.

Clones were read by immunoSEQ multiplex PCR, and TCRdb kept only the in-frame ones, dropping some. Among about 86,000 clones listed, roughly 84% were seen once. V shed 5 bases, J shed 10 bases, and the junction held 9 bases outside the gene matches. CDR1 is SGHRS, CDR2 YFSETQ, per germline. CDR3 length: 15 amino acids. The receptor's source is a person aged 18 to 75 in good health. The chain carries TRBV5-1 and TRBJ1-6; 10 bases are shared with TRBD1. Input material: blood. The CDR3 is CASRPPGTGVSPLHF. As DNA, the CDR3 is TGCGCCAGCAGGCCCCCCGGGACAGGGGTATCACCCCTCCACTTT. Drawing the rest from reference TRBV5-1 and TRBJ1-6, the complete variable domain is KAGVTQTPRYLIKTRGQQVTLSCSPISGHRSVSWYQQTPGQGLQFLFEYFSETQRNKGNFPGRFSGRQFSNSRSEMNVSTLELGDSALYLCASRPPGTGVSPLHFGNGTRLTVT.